This T cell receptor beta chain stems from a study of T cell repertoires in ileal Crohn's disease. About the study: At surgery, under 40% of patients smoked, with median disease duration 7.9 years.

Each sample's TCRB immunosequencing used around 500 nanograms of biopsy DNA. The method was immunoSEQ multiplex PCR; TCRdb's version includes in-frame clones alone and lacks a portion of them. The table records fewer than 10,000 clones, around 81% of them present only once. The CDR3 has 15 amino acids. CDR1 and CDR2 (germline): MNHEY, SMNVEV (reference sequence). V shed 1 base and J shed 10 bases, with 17 bases lying between them. The sequenced sample was ileal tissue. The TCR comes from an adult with Crohn's disease. This chain uses TRBV27 with TRBJ2-1; a weak D match, TRBD2 (5 bases). CDR3 loop: CASSLYPPREPEQFF. Written as DNA, the CDR3 is TGTGCCAGCAGTTTATACCCCCCCCGGGAACCGGAGCAGTTCTTC.